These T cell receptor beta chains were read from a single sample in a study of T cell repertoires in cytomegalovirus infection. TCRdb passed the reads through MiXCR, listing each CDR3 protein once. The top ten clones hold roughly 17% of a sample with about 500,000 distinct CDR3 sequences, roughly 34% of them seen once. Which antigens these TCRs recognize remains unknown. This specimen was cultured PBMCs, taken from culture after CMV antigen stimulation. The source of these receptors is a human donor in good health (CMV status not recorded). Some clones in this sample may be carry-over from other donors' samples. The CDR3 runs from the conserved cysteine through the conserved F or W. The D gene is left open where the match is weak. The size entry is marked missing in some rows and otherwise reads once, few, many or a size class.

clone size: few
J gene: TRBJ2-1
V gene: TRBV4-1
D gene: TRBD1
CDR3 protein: CASSQNRDSGNEQFF
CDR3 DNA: TGCGCCAGCAGCCAAAACCGGGACAGCGGCAATGAGCAGTTCTTC

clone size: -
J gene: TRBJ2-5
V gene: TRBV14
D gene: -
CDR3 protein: CASSQVRGAQETQYF
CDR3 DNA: TGTGCCAGCAGCCAAGTACGGGGTGCCCAAGAGACCCAGTACTTC

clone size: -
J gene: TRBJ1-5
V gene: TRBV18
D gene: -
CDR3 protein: CASSPSLNQPQHF
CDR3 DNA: TGTGCCAGCTCACCATCTCTCAATCAGCCCCAGCATTTT

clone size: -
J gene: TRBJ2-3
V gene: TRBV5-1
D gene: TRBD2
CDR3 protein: CASSLEEAGGYTQYF
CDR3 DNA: TGCGCCAGCAGCTTGGAGGAAGCGGGAGGATATACGCAGTATTTT

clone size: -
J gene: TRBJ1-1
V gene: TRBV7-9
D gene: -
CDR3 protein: CASSKAQGFHTEAFF
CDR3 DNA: TGTGCCAGCAGCAAAGCACAGGGTTTCCACACTGAAGCTTTCTTT

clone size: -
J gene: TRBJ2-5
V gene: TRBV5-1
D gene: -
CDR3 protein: CASSLQGEKETQYF
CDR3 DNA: TGCGCCAGCAGCTTGCAGGGCGAAAAAGAGACCCAGTACTTC

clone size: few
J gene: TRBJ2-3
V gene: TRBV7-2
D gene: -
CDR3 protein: CASSQRGFAAQYF
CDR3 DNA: TGTGCCAGCAGCCAGCGAGGGTTTGCTGCGCAGTATTTT

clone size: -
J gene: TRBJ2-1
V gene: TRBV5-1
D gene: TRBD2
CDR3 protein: CASSAGLAGGPSDEQFF
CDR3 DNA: TGCGCCAGCAGCGCCGGACTAGCGGGAGGGCCGTCGGATGAGCAGTTCTTC

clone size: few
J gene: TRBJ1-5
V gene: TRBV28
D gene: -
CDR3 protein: CASTWGGEQPQHF
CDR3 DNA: TGTGCCAGCACCTGGGGGGGGGAACAGCCCCAGCATTTT

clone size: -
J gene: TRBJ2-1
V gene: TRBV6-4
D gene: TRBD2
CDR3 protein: CASRKLGGGGYEQFF
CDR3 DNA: TGTGCCAGCAGAAAACTCGGGGGGGGTGGCTATGAGCAGTTCTTC

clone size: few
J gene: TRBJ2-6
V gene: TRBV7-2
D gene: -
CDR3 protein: CASSLDILSSGANVLTF
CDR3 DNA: TGTGCCAGCAGCTTAGATATCTTATCCTCTGGGGCCAACGTCCTGACTTTC

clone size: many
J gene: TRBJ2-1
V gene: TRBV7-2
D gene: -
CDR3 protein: CASSLVLGVRSYNEQFF
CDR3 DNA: TGTGCCAGCAGCTTAGTTTTGGGGGTTCGCTCCTACAATGAGCAGTTCTTC

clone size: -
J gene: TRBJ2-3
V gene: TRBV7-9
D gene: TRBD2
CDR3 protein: CASSLGSAGGLTDTQYF
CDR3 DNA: TGTGCCAGCAGCTTAGGTTCGGCGGGAGGCCTCACAGATACGCAGTATTTT

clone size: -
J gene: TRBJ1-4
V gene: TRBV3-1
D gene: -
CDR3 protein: CASSVQIGEKLFF
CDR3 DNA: TGTGCCAGCAGCGTTCAGATAGGGGAAAAACTGTTTTTT

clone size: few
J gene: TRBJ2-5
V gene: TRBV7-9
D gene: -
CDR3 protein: CASSRYWREQETQYF
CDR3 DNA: TGTGCCAGCAGCCGCTACTGGCGGGAACAAGAGACCCAGTACTTC

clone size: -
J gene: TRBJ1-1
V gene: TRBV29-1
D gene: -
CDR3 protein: CSVVMGKAFF
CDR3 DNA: TGCAGCGTTGTAATGGGGAAAGCTTTCTTT

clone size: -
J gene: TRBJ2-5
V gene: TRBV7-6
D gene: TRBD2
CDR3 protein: CASSLIAEAGAQYF
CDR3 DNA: TGTGCCAGCAGCCTGATAGCAGAAGCGGGGGCCCAGTACTTC

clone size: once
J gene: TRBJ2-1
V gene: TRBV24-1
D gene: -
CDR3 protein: CATSDFGGRNYNEQFF
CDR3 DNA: TGTGCCACCAGTGATTTCGGGGGCCGGAACTACAATGAGCAGTTCTTC

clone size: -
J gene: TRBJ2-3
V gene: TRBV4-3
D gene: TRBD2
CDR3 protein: CASSQAAGGPDTQYF
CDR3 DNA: TGCGCCAGCAGCCAAGCAGCGGGAGGGCCGGATACGCAGTATTTT

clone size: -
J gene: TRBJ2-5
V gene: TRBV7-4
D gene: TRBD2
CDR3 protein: CASSSWAGGSLQETQYF
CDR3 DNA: TGTGCCAGCAGCTCCTGGGCGGGAGGGTCCTTACAAGAGACCCAGTACTTC

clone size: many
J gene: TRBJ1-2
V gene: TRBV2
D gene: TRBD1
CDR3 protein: CASSGDRARYGYTF
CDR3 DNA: TGTGCCAGCAGTGGCGACAGGGCACGCTATGGCTACACCTTC

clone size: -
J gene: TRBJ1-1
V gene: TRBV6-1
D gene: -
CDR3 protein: CASSEGTRNTEAFF
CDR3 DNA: TGTGCCAGCAGTGAGGGGACCAGGAACACTGAAGCTTTCTTT

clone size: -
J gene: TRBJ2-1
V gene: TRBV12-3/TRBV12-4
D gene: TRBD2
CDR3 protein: CASSSLAGLVKNEQFF
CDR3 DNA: TGTGCCAGCAGTTCCCTAGCGGGACTTGTTAAAAATGAGCAGTTCTTC

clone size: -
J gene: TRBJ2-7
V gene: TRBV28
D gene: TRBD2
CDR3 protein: CASSQPSGSYEQYF
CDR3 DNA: TGTGCCAGCAGCCAGCCTAGCGGGAGCTACGAGCAGTACTTC

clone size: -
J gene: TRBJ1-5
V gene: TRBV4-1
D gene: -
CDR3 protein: CASSQEEGGYQHF
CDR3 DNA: TGCGCCAGCAGCCAAGAAGAAGGAGGTTACCAGCATTTT

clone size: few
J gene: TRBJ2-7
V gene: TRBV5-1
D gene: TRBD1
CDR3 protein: CASSLSAGQVAYEQYF
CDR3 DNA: TGCGCCAGCAGCTTGTCGGCCGGACAGGTCGCCTACGAGCAGTACTTC